The present T cell receptor beta chain was sequenced within a study of blood T cell repertoires in COVID-19. The CDR3 loop spans 15 amino acids. The V and J ends lost 8 bases and 0 bases, in that order; junction bases with no gene match: 8. Per the germline V gene, CDR1 is SNHLY and CDR2 is FYNNEI. Here immunoSEQ multiplex PCR was the method, and the copy in TCRdb shows in-frame clones only, minus some. Counted here are 95,000 to 100,000 clones, 70% to 90% occurring once; the ten biggest clones make up around 4.2%. This TCR derives from a human donor with COVID-19, enrolled during active disease. The donor label of this sample is uncertain. The V call is TRBV2, the J call TRBJ1-1; the match to TRBD1 covers 8 bases. Sequenced material: peripheral blood. DNA for the CDR3: TGTGCCAGCCAAGACAGGGGAAGTATGAACACTGAAGCTTTCTTT. Translating gives CASQDRGSMNTEAFF.